What follows describes a single TCR beta chain. This sample includes further DNA sequences coding for the same CDR3. The source of the sample is a study of blood T cell repertoires in COVID-19. The wider study: Samples representing acute and convalescent COVID-19 were sourced from the United States, Italy and Spain. Nucleic acid was either cDNA or gDNA, and it came from T cells, B-cell-depleted T cells, or PBMCs.

Germline CDR1 reads SGHDN; CDR2 reads FVKESK. The CDR3 is 13 amino acids. Trimming at V came to 4 bases and at J to 7 bases, leaving 3 bases not matched to a gene. Original handling: The assay estimated nucleated cells by amplifying reference gene primers. The data were produced by immunoSEQ multiplex PCR, yet TCRdb's version contains in-frame clones alone and is incomplete. The V and J calls and clone size are taken from that table; D and trimming were inferred from the DNA. The data hold 60,000 to 85,000 clones, with approximately 79% observed a single time. This sequence was found in a human donor with acute or convalescent COVID-19. The donor label of this sample is uncertain. Sequencing was performed on peripheral blood. The rearrangement links TRBV14 to TRBJ1-4, with 7 bases fitting TRBD1. CDR3: CASSLYRGEKLFF. In DNA, the CDR3 is TGTGCCAGCAGCCTCTACAGGGGTGAAAAACTGTTTTTT. Combining the CDR3 with reference TRBV14 and TRBJ1-4 gives the whole variable domain EAGVTQFPSHSVIEKGQTVTLRCDPISGHDNLYWYRRVMGKEIKFLLHFVKESKQDESGMPNNRFLAERTGGTYSTLKVQPAELEDSGVYFCASSLYRGEKLFFGSGTQLSVL.